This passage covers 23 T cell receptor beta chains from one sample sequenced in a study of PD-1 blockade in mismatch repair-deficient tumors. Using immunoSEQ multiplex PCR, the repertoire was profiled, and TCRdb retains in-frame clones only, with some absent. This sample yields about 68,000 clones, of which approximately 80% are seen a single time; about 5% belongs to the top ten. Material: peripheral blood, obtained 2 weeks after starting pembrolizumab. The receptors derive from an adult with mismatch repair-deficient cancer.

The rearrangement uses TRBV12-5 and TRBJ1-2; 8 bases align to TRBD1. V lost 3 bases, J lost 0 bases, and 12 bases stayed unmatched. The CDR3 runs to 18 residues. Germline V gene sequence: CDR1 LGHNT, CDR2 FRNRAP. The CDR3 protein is CASGFYNIWDRTNYGYTF. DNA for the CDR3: TGTGCTAGTGGTTTCTATAACATATGGGACAGGACTAACTATGGCTACACCTTC.

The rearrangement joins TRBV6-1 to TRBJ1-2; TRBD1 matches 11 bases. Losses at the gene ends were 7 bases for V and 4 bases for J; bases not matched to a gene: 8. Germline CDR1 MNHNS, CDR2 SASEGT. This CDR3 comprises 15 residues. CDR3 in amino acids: CASTRTGGATYGYTF. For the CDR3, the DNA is TGTGCCAGCACCAGGACAGGGGGCGCGACCTATGGCTACACCTTC.

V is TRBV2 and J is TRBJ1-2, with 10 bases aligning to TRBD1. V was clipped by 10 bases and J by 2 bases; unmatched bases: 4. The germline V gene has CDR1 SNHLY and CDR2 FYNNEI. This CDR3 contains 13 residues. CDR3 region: CATRQGANYGYTF. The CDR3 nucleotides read TGTGCCACCCGACAGGGGGCGAACTATGGCTACACCTTC.

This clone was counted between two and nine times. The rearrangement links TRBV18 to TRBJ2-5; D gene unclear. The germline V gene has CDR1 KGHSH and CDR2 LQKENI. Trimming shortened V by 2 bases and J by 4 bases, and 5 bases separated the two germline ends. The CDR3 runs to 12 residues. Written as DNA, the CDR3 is TGTGCCAGCTCACCAGGTACAGAGACCCAGTACTTC. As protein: CASSPGTETQYF.

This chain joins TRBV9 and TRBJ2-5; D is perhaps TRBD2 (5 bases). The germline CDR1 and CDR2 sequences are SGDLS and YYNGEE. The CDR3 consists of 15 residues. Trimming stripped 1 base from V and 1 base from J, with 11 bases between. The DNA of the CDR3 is TGTGCCAGCAGCGTATCCGGCAGCGGCCAAGAGACCCAGTACTTC. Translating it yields CASSVSGSGQETQYF.

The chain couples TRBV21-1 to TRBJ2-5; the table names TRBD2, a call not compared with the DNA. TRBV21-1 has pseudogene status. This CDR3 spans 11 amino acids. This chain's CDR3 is CASRSKETQYF. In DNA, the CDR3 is TGTGCCAGCAGAAGCAAAGAGACCCAGTACTTC.

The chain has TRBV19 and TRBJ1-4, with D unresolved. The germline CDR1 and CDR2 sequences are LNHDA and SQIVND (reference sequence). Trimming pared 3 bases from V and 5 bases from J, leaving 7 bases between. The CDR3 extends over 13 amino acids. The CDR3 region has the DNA TGTGCCAGTAGTATGTCCCCAAATGAAAAACTGTTTTTT. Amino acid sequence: CASSMSPNEKLFF.

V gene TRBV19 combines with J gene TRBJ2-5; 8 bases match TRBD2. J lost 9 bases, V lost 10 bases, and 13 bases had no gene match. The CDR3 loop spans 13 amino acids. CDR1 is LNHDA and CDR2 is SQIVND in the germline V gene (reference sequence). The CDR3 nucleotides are TGTGCCACCGCCATAGCGGGACCCAGGGCCCAGTACTTC. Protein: CATAIAGPRAQYF.

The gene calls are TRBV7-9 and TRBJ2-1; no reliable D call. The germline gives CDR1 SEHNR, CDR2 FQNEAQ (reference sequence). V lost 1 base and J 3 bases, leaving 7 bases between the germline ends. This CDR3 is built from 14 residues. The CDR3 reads CASSLGAGYNEQFF. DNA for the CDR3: TGTGCCAGCAGCTTAGGGGCAGGCTACAATGAGCAGTTCTTC.

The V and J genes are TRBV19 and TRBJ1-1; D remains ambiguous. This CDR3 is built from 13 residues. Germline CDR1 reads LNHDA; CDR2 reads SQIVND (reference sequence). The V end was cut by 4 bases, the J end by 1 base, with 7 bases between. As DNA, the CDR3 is TGTGCCAGTAGTAGGGTCCCGAACACTGAAGCTTTCTTT. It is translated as CASSRVPNTEAFF.

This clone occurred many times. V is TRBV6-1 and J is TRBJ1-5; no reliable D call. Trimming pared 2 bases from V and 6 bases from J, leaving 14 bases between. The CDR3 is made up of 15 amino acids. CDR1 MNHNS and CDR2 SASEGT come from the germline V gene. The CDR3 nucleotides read TGTGCCAGCAGTGAACACGGGTTGGGAGGTCAGCCCCAGCATTTT. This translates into CASSEHGLGGQPQHF.

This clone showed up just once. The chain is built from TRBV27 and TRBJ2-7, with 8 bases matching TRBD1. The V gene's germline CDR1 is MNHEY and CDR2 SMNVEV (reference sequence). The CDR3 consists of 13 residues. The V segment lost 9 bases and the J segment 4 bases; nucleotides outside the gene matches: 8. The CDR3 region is CASHRGVLYEQYF. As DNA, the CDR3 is TGTGCCAGTCACAGGGGGGTTCTTTACGAGCAGTACTTC.

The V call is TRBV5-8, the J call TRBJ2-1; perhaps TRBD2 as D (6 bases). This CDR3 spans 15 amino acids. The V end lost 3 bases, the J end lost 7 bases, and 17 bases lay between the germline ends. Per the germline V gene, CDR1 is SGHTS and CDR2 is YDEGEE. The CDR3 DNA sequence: TGTGCCAGCAGCTCGCTCCGGGACTTAAGGAATGAGCAGTTCTTC. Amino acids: CASSSLRDLRNEQFF. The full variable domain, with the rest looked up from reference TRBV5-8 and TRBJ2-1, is EAGVTQSPTHLIKTRGQQATLRCSPISGHTSVYWYQQALGLGLQFLLWYDEGEERNRGNFPPRFSGRQFPNYSSELNVNALELEDSALYLCASSSLRDLRNEQFFGPGTRLTVL.

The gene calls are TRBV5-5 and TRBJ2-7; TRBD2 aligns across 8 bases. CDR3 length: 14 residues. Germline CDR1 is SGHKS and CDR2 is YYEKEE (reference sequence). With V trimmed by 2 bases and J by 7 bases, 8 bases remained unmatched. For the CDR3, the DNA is TGTGCCAGCAGCTTCTTAGCGGGATTGGGAGAGCAGTACTTC. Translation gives CASSFLAGLGEQYF.

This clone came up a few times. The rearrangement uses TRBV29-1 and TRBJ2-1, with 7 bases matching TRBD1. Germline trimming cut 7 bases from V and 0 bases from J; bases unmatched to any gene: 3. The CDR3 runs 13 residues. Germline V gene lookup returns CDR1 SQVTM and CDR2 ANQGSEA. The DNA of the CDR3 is TGCAGCGCCAGGGGGAGCTCCTACAATGAGCAGTTCTTC. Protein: CSARGSSYNEQFF.

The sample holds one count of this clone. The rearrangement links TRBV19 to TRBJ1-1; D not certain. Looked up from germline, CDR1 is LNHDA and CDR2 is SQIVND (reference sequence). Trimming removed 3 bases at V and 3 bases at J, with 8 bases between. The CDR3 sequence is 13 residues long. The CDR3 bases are TGTGCCAGTAGTATTTCCGGGGACACTGAAGCTTTCTTT. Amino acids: CASSISGDTEAFF.

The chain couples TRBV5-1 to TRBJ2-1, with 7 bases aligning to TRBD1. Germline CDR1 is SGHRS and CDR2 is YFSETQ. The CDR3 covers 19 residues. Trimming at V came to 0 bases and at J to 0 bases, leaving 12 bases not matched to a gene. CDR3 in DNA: TGCGCCAGCAGCTTGGACGCAGGGGGTGACGTTAGCTCCTACAATGAGCAGTTCTTC. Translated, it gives CASSLDAGGDVSSYNEQFF.

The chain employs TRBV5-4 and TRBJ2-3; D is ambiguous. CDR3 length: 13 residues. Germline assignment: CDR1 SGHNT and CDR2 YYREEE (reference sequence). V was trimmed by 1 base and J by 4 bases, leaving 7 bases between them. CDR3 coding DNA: TGTGCCAGCAGCTTGAAGAACTCAGATACGCAGTATTTT. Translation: CASSLKNSDTQYF.

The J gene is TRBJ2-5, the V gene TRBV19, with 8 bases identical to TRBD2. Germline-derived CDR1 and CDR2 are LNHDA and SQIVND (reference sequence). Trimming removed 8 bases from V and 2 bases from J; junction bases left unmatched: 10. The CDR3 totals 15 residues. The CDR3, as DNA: TGTGCCAGTGCCTCCGAGGGACTAGATCAAGAGACCCAGTACTTC. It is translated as CASASEGLDQETQYF.

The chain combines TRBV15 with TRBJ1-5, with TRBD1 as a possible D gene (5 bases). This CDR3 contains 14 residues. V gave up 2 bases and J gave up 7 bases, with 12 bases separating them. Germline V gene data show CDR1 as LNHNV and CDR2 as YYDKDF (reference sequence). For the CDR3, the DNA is TGTGCCACCAGCAGACAGGGAAGGGACCAGCCCCAGCATTTT. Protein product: CATSRQGRDQPQHF.

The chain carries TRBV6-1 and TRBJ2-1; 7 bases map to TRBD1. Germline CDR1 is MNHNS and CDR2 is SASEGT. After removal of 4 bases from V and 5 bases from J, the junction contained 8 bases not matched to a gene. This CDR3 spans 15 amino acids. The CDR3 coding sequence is TGTGCCAGCAGTGTCGGGACAGTCCTAAACAATGAGCAGTTCTTC. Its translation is CASSVGTVLNNEQFF.

The CDR3 is CASSSTGEVGYTF. The CDR3 DNA reads TGTGCCAGCAGCTCCACAGGGGAAGTTGGCTACACCTTC. V is TRBV2 and J is TRBJ1-2; 7 nucleotides agree with TRBD1. CDR3 length: 13 residues. Per germline, CDR1 SNHLY and CDR2 FYNNEI. Unmatched junction bases numbered 8, after V lost 6 bases and J lost 7 bases.

The DNA for the CDR3 is TGCGCCAGCAGTCCCCGACTAGCGGGAACCGGGGAGCTGTTTTTT. Translating gives CASSPRLAGTGELFF. J is TRBJ2-2 and V is TRBV4-1, with 11 bases aligning to TRBD2. In germline, CDR1 is MGHRA, CDR2 YSYEKL. This CDR3 is 15 amino acids long. V gave up 6 bases and J gave up 5 bases; unmatched junction bases: 5.